This TCR beta chain was sequenced during a study of response to subunit inactivated influenza vaccine. This clonotype was detected only a few times. From the RT-PCR reads, TCRdb called clonotypes with MiXCR, one entry per CDR3 protein. The sample lists about 570,000 distinct CDR3 sequences; 11% were seen once. Germline V gene data show CDR1 as MNHEY and CDR2 as SMNVEV (reference sequence). The V end lost 5 bases, the J end lost 1 base, and 15 bases lay between the germline ends. This CDR3 is built from 16 residues. These same data were also listed under a study on T cells expressing NK-cell markers. Turning to that study: UMIs were included in TCR beta cDNA generated by 5'RACE template switching.

The source is a man aged 45-60 years who received an inactivated influenza vaccine. The genes are TRBV27 and TRBJ2-4, with D perhaps TRBD1 (6 bases). The sequencing used PBMCs from blood, collected on the day of vaccination. As DNA, the CDR3 is TGTGCCAGCAGTCCTTTCCCAGGGGATGCCAAAAACATTCAGTACTTC. Residues: CASSPFPGDAKNIQYF.